Listed below are T cell receptor beta chains from one sample, sequenced in a study of CD8+ T cells in alopecia areata. Clones were sequenced by immunoSEQ multiplex PCR, and TCRdb holds only the in-frame ones, with some missing. In the table there are roughly 150,000 clones, roughly 60% of which are singletons. The sequencing input was CD8+ T cells sorted from blood. These receptor sequences come from a human donor in good health. The conserved cysteine and the conserved F or W are not part of the CDR3 here. Each record gives: V gene, D gene, CDR3 protein. D genes are given only for firm matches.

TRBV6-6 | TRBD2 | ASGDGRGGPTGELF
TRBV7-9 | TRBD2 | ASSTWTSGLETQY
TRBV20-1 | TRBD1 | SATGDYGYT
TRBV15 | TRBD1 | ATSPDRGETQY
TRBV5-5 | - | ASSSRSYNEQF
TRBV6-6 | TRBD1 | ASSAGTAVYNEQF
TRBV9 | TRBD2 | ASSPSGLTSGAYNEQF
TRBV5-1 | TRBD2 | ASSLEAGGTTDTQY
TRBV13 | - | ASSSVRDAIY
TRBV7-2 | - | ASSLADTRTDTQY
TRBV12-5 | TRBD2 | ASGYGTSGTDTQY
TRBV29-1 | - | SVDGANTGELF
TRBV4-1 | TRBD2 | ASSQVTSGSSEQY
TRBV7-8 | - | ASSEYQGQPQH
TRBV15 | TRBD2 | ATSRDLPSGFYNEQF
TRBV6-5 | - | ASSYRDSSYNEQF
TRBV5-1 | - | ASSLAGVNEQF
TRBV5-1 | TRBD2 | ASSLDFGTSGRYPF
TRBV28 | - | ASRISPAGEQY
TRBV6-1 | - | ASSEGGVGRSSGANVLT
TRBV5-1 | - | ASSQKGGYGTQY
TRBV7-9 | - | ASSPPQRQETQY
TRBV7-9 | - | ASSPSRPDNEQF
TRBV29-1 | TRBD2 | SVEGTAGSAYEQY
TRBV4-1 | TRBD1 | ASSHTGTGGYEQY
TRBV14 | TRBD1 | ASSPRDRVSTDTQY
TRBV29-1 | TRBD2 | SVHVASGRAGELF
TRBV4-1 | - | ASTMTISNTEAF
TRBV5-4 | - | ASSHRQRALEEQF
TRBV7-9 | - | ASSLSEVDQPQH
TRBV29-1 | - | SAGPDSFEAYGYT
TRBV28 | - | ASSLTRVATQY
TRBV27 | - | ASSLATGTGANVLT
TRBV29-1 | TRBD1 | SATGGSGANVLT
TRBV25-1 | TRBD2 | ASSEYAGTTNTGELF
TRBV9 | - | ASSEDYGPIETQY
TRBV29-1 | - | SVEAEGLREQY
TRBV7-3 | - | ASSLEITGELF
TRBV30 | - | AWSVSPGEAF
TRBV9 | - | ASSTGSTNTGELF
TRBV7-8 | - | ASSLDRLTSLTGELF
TRBV20-1 | - | SARVSGPQH